One T cell receptor beta chain is described in this entry. This entry comes from a study of T cells expressing NK-cell markers. The CDR3 is made up of 14 amino acids. TCRdb reanalyzed the 5' RACE reads and collapses them to one entry per CDR3 protein, without DNA. The repertoire table contains 200,000 to 300,000 distinct CDR3 sequences. This clonotype originated in a man between 18 and 35 years old in good health. The chain uses TRBV12-3 or TRBV12-4 and TRBJ2-5; TCRdb's D call, TRBD1, is unchecked because there is no DNA. The source material was blood T cells: a sorted CD56 or NKG2C T cell subset, CD4+ or CD8+ T cells, or bulk PBMC T cells (not recorded which). The CDR3 sequence: CASTQGQNQETQYF.